Below are 16 T cell receptor beta chains sequenced from a single sample in a study of cytomegalovirus exposure and HLA in healthy donors (TCRdb year 2017). Libraries were prepared through the immunoSEQ multiplex PCR assay. A mixture of 60 forward primers for TCR Vbeta segments and 13 reverse primers for TCR Jbeta segments was used in the multiplex PCR. TCRdb obtained this table from immuneACCESS and retained in-frame rearrangements with V and J assigned. These tables miss some clones; where compared with another copy, unresolved V genes account for less than half of the shortfall, and the remainder is unexplained. Here the sample has fewer than 150,000 clones; about four fifths occur a single time. The ten most abundant clones make up approximately 4.3% of the sample. The material sequenced was PBMCs. The receptors here all came from a man younger than 45 in good health.

This chain uses TRBV6-1 with TRBJ2-7; D remains ambiguous. With 2 bases removed from V and 2 bases from J, the gap between germline ends came to 13 bases. From germline, CDR1 is MNHNS and CDR2 SASEGT. The CDR3 runs 15 residues. The CDR3 sequence: CASSELSADPYEQYF. CDR3 nucleotides: TGTGCCAGCAGTGAATTGTCGGCGGATCCCTACGAGCAGTACTTC.

V and J are TRBV19 and TRBJ1-5; TRBD1 matches 9 bases. This CDR3 has 16 residues. CDR1 and CDR2 (germline): LNHDA, SQIVND (reference sequence). V shed 2 bases, J shed 6 bases, and the junction held 8 bases outside the gene matches. In DNA, the CDR3 is TGTGCCAGTAGTATATGGACTACAGGGGGCGGTCAGCCCCAGCATTTT. Protein product: CASSIWTTGGGQPQHF.

The chain recombines TRBV7-9 with TRBJ1-3; 8 bases are a match to TRBD1. This CDR3 region has 14 residues. Germline-derived CDR1 and CDR2 are SEHNR and FQNEAQ (reference sequence). Unmatched junction bases numbered 7, after V lost 5 bases and J lost 7 bases. This CDR3 reads CASSPDRDGNTIYF. The CDR3 bases are TGTGCCAGCAGCCCGGACAGGGATGGGAACACCATATATTTT.

The chain uses TRBV5-1 and TRBJ1-2; 9 nucleotides line up with TRBD1. Germline values: CDR1 SGHRS, CDR2 YFSETQ. V trimming: 4 bases; J trimming: 5 bases; junction bases outside the gene matches: 9. This CDR3 spans 15 amino acids. CDR3 loop: CASSLTTGTGYGYTF. The CDR3 coding sequence is TGCGCCAGCAGCCTCACCACCGGGACAGGGTATGGCTACACCTTC.

Only a few counts were recorded for this clone. V gene TRBV2 combines with J gene TRBJ1-5; 9 positions match TRBD1. With V trimmed by 10 bases and J by 7 bases, 11 bases remained unmatched. Germline-derived CDR1 and CDR2 are SNHLY and FYNNEI. The CDR3 contains 14 residues. This CDR3 reads CATTGQGGRQPQHF. The CDR3 DNA sequence: TGTGCCACCACGGGACAGGGTGGGCGACAGCCCCAGCATTTT.

The genes are TRBV30 and TRBJ2-7, with TRBD1 as a possible D gene (6 bases). V was clipped by 5 bases and J by 5 bases, with 13 bases between them. This CDR3 is built from 12 residues. Germline CDR1 and CDR2: GTSNPN and SVGIG (reference sequence). The CDR3 sequence: CAWAQQGHEQYF. The DNA for the CDR3 is TGTGCCTGGGCCCAACAGGGCCACGAGCAGTACTTC.

The chain links TRBV9 to TRBJ2-7; a weak D match, TRBD2 (5 bases). The CDR3 has 16 residues. The ends were cut back, 4 bases at V and 3 bases at J, with 20 bases in the middle. Germline assignment: CDR1 SGDLS and CDR2 YYNGEE. CDR3 in DNA: TGTGCCAGCAGCCCACGACTGGCCGGGAAGAACTACGAGCAGTACTTC. Translation gives CASSPRLAGKNYEQYF.

This rearrangement joins TRBV30 to TRBJ2-3, with 11 nucleotides matching TRBD2. The CDR3 has 18 amino acids. The germline V gene has CDR1 GTSNPN and CDR2 SVGIG (reference sequence). The V segment lost 4 bases and the J segment 5 bases; nucleotides outside the gene matches: 17. As DNA, the CDR3 is TGTGCCTGGAAAGATAGGGGCGGTAGCGGGAGGGCCCAAGATACGCAGTATTTT. As protein: CAWKDRGGSGRAQDTQYF.

This chain uses TRBV7-2 with TRBJ2-2; 7 nucleotides align to TRBD1. After removal of 6 bases from V and 0 bases from J, the junction contained 4 bases not matched to a gene. CDR3 size: 15 residues. Per the germline V gene, CDR1 is SGHTA and CDR2 is FQGNSA. The CDR3 DNA is TGTGCCAGCAGGACGGGACAGACGAACACCGGGGAGCTGTTTTTT. This sequence encodes CASRTGQTNTGELFF.

The genes are TRBV18 and TRBJ2-7, with D perhaps TRBD2 (6 bases). The CDR3 is 17 residues long. Trimming removed 2 bases at V and 4 bases at J, with 21 bases between. Germline V gives CDR1 KGHSH, CDR2 LQKENI. CDR3 nucleotides: TGTGCCAGCTCACCATTGGGTCCGGGGGACGGAGCTTACGAGCAGTACTTC. This codes for CASSPLGPGDGAYEQYF.

This rearrangement joins TRBV6-4 to TRBJ2-7; 7 nucleotides agree with TRBD1. From germline, CDR1 is MRHNA and CDR2 SNTAGT. The CDR3 is 14 amino acids. V shed 5 bases and J 6 bases; nucleotides not matched to a gene: 10. The CDR3 region is CASSPQGYSSEQYF. CDR3 coding DNA: TGTGCCAGCAGTCCACAGGGGTATTCGAGCGAGCAGTACTTC.

V is TRBV29-1 and J is TRBJ1-2; TRBD1 might be the D (5 bases). Trimming cost V 7 bases and J 4 bases, with 16 bases left between them. Germline loops: CDR1 SQVTM, CDR2 ANQGSEA. The CDR3 covers 13 residues. CDR3 nucleotides: TGCAGCGGTGGTTCGGGGGAAGGCTATGGCTACACCTTC. Residues: CSGGSGEGYGYTF.

The V call is TRBV7-9, the J call TRBJ1-2, with a weak D call TRBD1 (5 bases). V dropped 2 bases and J dropped 5 bases, with 12 bases sitting between them. CDR1 is SEHNR, CDR2 FQNEAQ, per germline (reference sequence). This CDR3 has 14 amino acids. Written as DNA, the CDR3 is TGTGCCAGCAGCTTACCAGGGCCCCAATATGGCTACACCTTC. Translating it yields CASSLPGPQYGYTF.

The chain employs TRBV7-9 and TRBJ2-1, with 7 bases that match TRBD1. The CDR3 has 12 amino acids. CDR1 SEHNR and CDR2 FQNEAQ come from the germline V gene (reference sequence). Germline trimming cut 5 bases from V and 10 bases from J; bases unmatched to any gene: 5. The CDR3: CASSPRQGEQFF. DNA for the CDR3: TGTGCCAGCAGCCCCAGACAGGGAGAGCAGTTCTTC. Combining the CDR3 with reference TRBV7-9 and TRBJ2-1 gives the whole variable domain DTGVSQNPRHKITKRGQNVTFRCDPISEHNRLYWYRQTLGQGPEFLTYFQNEAQLEKSRLLSDRFSAERPKGSFSTLEIQRTEQGDSAMYLCASSPRQGEQFFGPGTRLTVL.

This clone was detected only once. V is TRBV5-1 and J is TRBJ1-1; D remains ambiguous. This CDR3 spans 14 amino acids. Deletions cut 1 base from V and 6 bases from J, with 13 bases between. CDR1 and CDR2 (germline): SGHRS, YFSETQ. The CDR3 sequence is CASSLQAPRAEAFF. The CDR3 nucleotides read TGCGCCAGCAGCTTGCAGGCCCCGAGGGCTGAAGCTTTCTTT.

V usage is TRBV7-9 and J usage is TRBJ1-1; D possibly corresponds to TRBD1 (5 bases). This CDR3 is built from 12 residues. Germline V gene lookup returns CDR1 SEHNR and CDR2 FQNEAQ (reference sequence). The V and J ends lost 5 bases and 9 bases respectively, with 13 bases between them. The CDR3 nucleotides read TGTGCCAGCAGCCTCACGACAGACCAAGCTTTCTTT. It is translated as CASSLTTDQAFF.